What follows are 8 T cell receptor beta chains derived from one specimen sequenced in a study of T cell repertoires in cytomegalovirus infection. TCRdb reprocessed the reads with MiXCR, giving one entry per CDR3 protein. This repertoire shows fewer than 300,000 distinct CDR3 sequences, roughly 25% found once; its top ten account for approximately 15%. Sequencing used PBMCs. The source is a human donor in good health (CMV status not recorded). Some clones in this sample may be carry-over from other donors' samples.

This clonotype was found many times. V gene TRBV7-8 combines with J gene TRBJ2-1, with D perhaps assigned TRBD1 or TRBD2 (6 bases each). Germline V gene data show CDR1 as SGHVS and CDR2 as FQNEAQ. The CDR3 consists of 15 residues. Trimming pared 1 base from V and 13 bases from J, leaving 20 bases between. The CDR3 spells CASSLEGGGSSPQFF. CDR3 bases: TGTGCCAGCAGCTTAGAGGGGGGCGGAAGTAGCCCCCAGTTCTTC.

This clonotype was observed a handful of times. The J gene is TRBJ1-1, the V gene TRBV11-2; D uncertain. Trimming removed 6 bases at V and 1 base at J, with 18 bases between. The CDR3 extends over 16 amino acids. Germline V CDR1 and CDR2: SGHAT, FQNNGV. The CDR3 here is CASSLRFLTENTEAFF. The CDR3, as DNA: TGTGCCAGCAGTTTAAGGTTTTTGACGGAGAACACTGAAGCTTTCTTT.

This clonotype has only a few counts. A read error may be the cause here, since a much bigger clone is one base away. This chain uses TRBV7-2 with TRBJ2-1, with D perhaps matching TRBD2 (6 bases). Germline V lookup: CDR1 SGHTA, CDR2 FQGNSA. CDR3 length equals 18 residues. Deletions cut 5 bases from V and 6 bases from J, with 26 bases between. The CDR3 here is CASSTPEEGVFIFNEQFF. CDR3 coding DNA: TGTGCCAGCAGCACCCCAGAGGAGGGAGTGTTTATCTTCAATGAGCAGTTCTTC.

This clonotype was detected ten times or more. The chain recombines TRBV7-8 with TRBJ2-2, with D possibly TRBD2 on 5 matching bases. This CDR3 region has 16 residues. The V gene lost 5 bases and the J gene lost 2 bases, with 15 bases spanning the gap. The germline V gene has CDR1 SGHVS and CDR2 FQNEAQ. CDR3 protein: CASSPSEVLNTGELFF. The CDR3 nucleotides are TGTGCCAGCAGCCCCTCGGAGGTCCTAAACACCGGGGAGCTGTTTTTT.

The chain has TRBV7-2 and TRBJ2-3; 10 positions agree with TRBD2. The CDR3 is 16 amino acids. Germline V CDR1 and CDR2: SGHTA, FQGNSA. Losses at the gene ends were 2 bases for V and 4 bases for J; bases not matched to a gene: 6. DNA of the CDR3: TGTGCCAGCAGCTTATTCGGGACTAGCGATTCAGATACGCAGTATTTT. Amino acid sequence: CASSLFGTSDSDTQYF.

This clonotype was seen more than once but under ten times. The V and J genes are TRBV27 and TRBJ1-5, with D perhaps TRBD1 (6 bases). The V end lost 3 bases, the J end lost 7 bases, and 16 bases lay between the germline ends. Germline assignment: CDR1 MNHEY and CDR2 SMNVEV (reference sequence). The CDR3 covers 15 residues. The CDR3 sequence: CASSFNQGMDQPQHF. CDR3 nucleotide sequence: TGTGCCAGCAGTTTCAACCAGGGGATGGACCAGCCCCAGCATTTT.

In regard to this clonotype: A much larger clone is a single base away; this may be a read error. The chain employs TRBV6-5 and TRBJ2-7; no firm D call. The V gene lost 6 bases and the J gene lost 2 bases, with 8 bases spanning the gap. The CDR3 is 12 amino acids. CDR1 is MNHEY, CDR2 SVGAGI, per germline. CDR3 loop: CASSHHPYEQYF. The CDR3 DNA sequence: TGTGCCAGCAGCCACCACCCCTACGAGCAGTACTTC.

The chain recombines TRBV28 with TRBJ2-5; possibly TRBD1 or TRBD2 for D (5 bases each). The germline V gene encodes CDR1 MDHEN and CDR2 SYDVKM. Trimming pared 4 bases from V and 4 bases from J, leaving 13 bases between. The CDR3 is 14 amino acids. CDR3 amino acids: CASSSGQGGETQYF. For the CDR3, the DNA is TGTGCCAGCAGTTCGGGGCAGGGCGGAGAGACCCAGTACTTC.